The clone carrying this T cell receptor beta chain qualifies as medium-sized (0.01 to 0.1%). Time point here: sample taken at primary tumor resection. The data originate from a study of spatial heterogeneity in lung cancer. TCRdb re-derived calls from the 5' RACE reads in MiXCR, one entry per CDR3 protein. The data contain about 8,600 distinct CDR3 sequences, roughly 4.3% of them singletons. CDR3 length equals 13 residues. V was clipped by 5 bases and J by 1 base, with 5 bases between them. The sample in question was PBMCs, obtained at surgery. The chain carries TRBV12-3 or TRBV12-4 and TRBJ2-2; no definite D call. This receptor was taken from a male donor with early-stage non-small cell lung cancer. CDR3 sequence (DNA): TGTGCCAGCAGTCTCAGGAACACCGGGGAGCTGTTTTTT. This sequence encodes CASSLRNTGELFF.